Listed here are 26 T cell receptor beta chains from one sample, sequenced in a study of CD8+ T cells in alopecia areata. Reverse transcribed after extraction, RNA yielded cDNA as the sequencing template. The assay was immunoSEQ multiplex PCR, and TCRdb's table has in-frame clones only and misses some. The repertoire holds some 200,000 clones, with more than 45% as singletons. Treatment reported: oral pan-JAK inhibitor, 5-10 mg twice daily. The sequencing here drew on CD4+ T cells sorted from blood, taken at week 24, from a patient treated with tofacitinib. These TCRs come from a human donor with alopecia areata.

V usage is TRBV5-1 and J usage is TRBJ2-1, with TRBD1 matching over 9 bases. The V gene end was trimmed by 4 bases and the J gene end by 7 bases; junction bases not matched to a gene: 12. CDR1 and CDR2 from the germline V gene are SGHRS and YFSETQ. The CDR3 runs to 16 residues. Here the CDR3 DNA reads TGCGCCAGCAGCCCACCGGGACAGGGAATCAGGAATGAGCAGTTCTTC. It specifies CASSPPGQGIRNEQFF.

The CDR3 DNA sequence: TGTGCCAGCGCGCCGGCCTCCTACAATGAGCAGTTCTTC. Translating gives CASAPASYNEQFF. V and J are TRBV5-5 and TRBJ2-1; no reliable D call. The germline CDR1 and CDR2 sequences are SGHKS and YYEKEE (reference sequence). V was pared by 7 bases and J by 0 bases, with 8 bases between. The length of the CDR3 is 13 residues.

The chain uses TRBV27 and TRBJ2-5; D may be TRBD1 (5 bases). This CDR3 has 13 residues. Trimming pared 5 bases from V and 2 bases from J, leaving 9 bases between. Germline lookup yields CDR1 MNHEY and CDR2 SMNVEV (reference sequence). This chain's CDR3 is CASSLRVQETQYF. As DNA, the CDR3 is TGTGCCAGCAGTCTCAGGGTACAAGAGACCCAGTACTTC.

CDR3 DNA sequence: TGTGCCAGCCAAATCCAACAGGGAAGCCAGCCCCAGCATTTT. Amino acid sequence: CASQIQQGSQPQHF. The V call is TRBV27, the J call TRBJ1-5; D may be TRBD1 (6 bases). Germline-derived CDR1 and CDR2 are MNHEY and SMNVEV (reference sequence). V lost 8 bases and J lost 7, with 18 bases in between. This CDR3 region has 14 residues.

This clone was counted between two and nine times. J is TRBJ1-2 and V is TRBV7-2, with D maybe TRBD1 (5 bases). Germline V gene sequence: CDR1 SGHTA, CDR2 FQGNSA. The CDR3 is 12 residues long. V was pared by 0 bases and J by 9 bases, with 8 bases between. CDR3 sequence reads: CASSLAWGSYTF. DNA for the CDR3: TGTGCCAGCAGCTTAGCCTGGGGGAGCTACACCTTC.

The rearrangement links TRBV2 to TRBJ2-3; D perhaps matches TRBD2 (6 bases). Trimming removed 7 bases from V and 2 bases from J, with 13 bases in between. The germline gives CDR1 SNHLY, CDR2 FYNNEI. The CDR3 has 14 amino acids. The DNA for the CDR3 is TGTGCCAGCAAGGCTAGCGTTACCACAGATACGCAGTATTTT. Its protein product is CASKASVTTDTQYF.

This rearrangement joins TRBV12-5 to TRBJ2-1, with TRBD1 matching 10 bases. The germline V gene encodes CDR1 LGHNT and CDR2 FRNRAP. The CDR3 is 15 amino acids. V trimming: 2 bases; J trimming: 4 bases; junction bases outside the gene matches: 2. CDR3 DNA: TGTGCTAGTGGTTTGTGGACAGGGGGTTACAATGAGCAGTTCTTC. It specifies CASGLWTGGYNEQFF. The variable domain in full, with the rest retrieved from reference TRBV12-5 and TRBJ2-1, is DARVTQTPRHKVTEMGQEVTMRCQPILGHNTVFWYRQTMMQGLELLAYFRNRAPLDDSGMPKDRFSAEMPDATLATLKIQPSEPRDSAVYFCASGLWTGGYNEQFFGPGTRLTVL.

This chain connects TRBV11-2 to TRBJ2-5; D might be TRBD2 (5 bases). The length of the CDR3 is 15 residues. The germline V gene has CDR1 SGHAT and CDR2 FQNNGV. The ends were cut back, 4 bases at V and 2 bases at J, with 14 bases in the middle. The chain's CDR3 is CASSSLGSRQETQYF. In nucleotides, the CDR3 is TGTGCCAGCAGCTCCCTGGGGAGCCGACAAGAGACCCAGTACTTC.

The rearrangement links TRBV14 to TRBJ2-3; no clear D. With 1 base removed from V and 4 bases from J, the gap between germline ends came to 6 bases. CDR3 length: 13 amino acids. CDR1 SGHDN and CDR2 FVKESK come from the germline V gene. CDR3 sequence: CASSQADADTQYF. CDR3 nucleotide sequence: TGTGCCAGCAGCCAAGCAGATGCAGATACGCAGTATTTT.

The chain links TRBV18 to TRBJ2-5, with 8 bases lining up with TRBD2. From germline, CDR1 is KGHSH and CDR2 LQKENI. There are 16 residues in the CDR3. V lost 1 base, J lost 3 bases, and 7 bases stayed unmatched. The CDR3 bases are TGTGCCAGCTCACCACTGAGCGGGAGCCTGGAAGAGACCCAGTACTTC. Translated: CASSPLSGSLEETQYF. Drawing the rest from reference TRBV18 and TRBJ2-5, the complete variable domain is NAGVMQNPRHLVRRRGQEARLRCSPMKGHSHVYWYRQLPEEGLKFMVYLQKENIIDESGMPKERFSAEFPKEGPSILRIQQVVRGDSAAYFCASSPLSGSLEETQYFGPGTRLLVL.

The table lists this clone with a few counts. The chain has TRBV6-1 and TRBJ1-5; possibly TRBD1 for D (5 bases). Germline V gives CDR1 MNHNS, CDR2 SASEGT. Trimming pared 6 bases from V and 3 bases from J, leaving 9 bases between. The CDR3 spans 13 residues. The CDR3 DNA reads as TGTGCCAGCAGACGACAGCTCAATCAGCCCCAGCATTTT. It translates to CASRRQLNQPQHF.

The rearrangement uses TRBV2 and TRBJ2-3, with D tentatively TRBD2 (6 bases). The germline gives CDR1 SNHLY, CDR2 FYNNEI. Trimming removed 3 bases from V and 2 bases from J, with 12 bases in between. The CDR3 is 15 amino acids. This chain's CDR3 is CASSEVRDFTDTQYF. Here the CDR3 DNA reads TGTGCCAGCAGTGAGGTGCGGGACTTCACAGATACGCAGTATTTT.

This chain links TRBV27 with TRBJ1-2, with 7 bases aligning to TRBD1. CDR1 is MNHEY and CDR2 is SMNVEV in the germline V gene (reference sequence). The CDR3 is 16 amino acids. With 5 bases clipped from V and 4 bases from J, the junction kept 13 bases outside the gene matches. CDR3 coding DNA: TGTGCCAGCAGTCCCCAACCGGGACAGACATCCTATGGCTACACCTTC. Its translation: CASSPQPGQTSYGYTF.

This clone was seen only a few times. V is TRBV28 and J is TRBJ2-1; TRBD2 aligns across 11 bases. The ends lost 6 bases at V and 4 bases at J; junction bases unmatched: 14. Germline V gene data show CDR1 as MDHEN and CDR2 as SYDVKM. CDR3 size: 18 residues. The CDR3 coding sequence is TGTGCCAGCAGACGTCTAGCGGGAGGCCGCCATATTTACAATGAGCAGTTCTTC. Translating it yields CASRRLAGGRHIYNEQFF.

The chain joins TRBV5-6 to TRBJ2-5; D is ambiguous. V lost 4 bases, J lost 5 bases, and 6 bases lay in between. The length of the CDR3 is 11 residues. Looked up from germline, CDR1 is SGHDT and CDR2 is YYEEEE. CDR3 DNA: TGTGCCAGCAGCGTGATGGAGACCCAGTACTTC. Its translation: CASSVMETQYF.

The chain links TRBV28 to TRBJ2-7, with D perhaps TRBD1 (6 bases). The CDR3 spans 13 residues. Trimming left V 4 bases short and J 4 bases short, with 11 bases between. Germline CDR1 reads MDHEN; CDR2 reads SYDVKM. The CDR3 nucleotides are TGTGCCAGCAGTTCCCGGGACACGTACGAGCAGTACTTC. Amino acids: CASSSRDTYEQYF.

The rearrangement links TRBV27 to TRBJ2-7; D might be TRBD1 (5 bases). CDR1 and CDR2 from the germline V gene are MNHEY and SMNVEV (reference sequence). V lost 5 bases and J 3 bases, leaving 17 bases between the germline ends. The CDR3 totals 15 residues. The CDR3 bases are TGTGCCAGCAGTCCCCGAGACAGTAGATACTACGAGCAGTACTTC. Protein: CASSPRDSRYYEQYF.

V usage is TRBV25-1 and J usage is TRBJ2-5, with D unclear. Germline CDR1 and CDR2: MGHDK and SYGVNS. V shed 8 bases and J shed 2 bases, with 12 bases lying between them. The CDR3 runs to 13 residues. The DNA for the CDR3 is TGTGCCAGCCACCGCAGAGAGCAAGAGACCCAGTACTTC. Its translation: CASHRREQETQYF.

This chain connects TRBV29-1 to TRBJ2-3; TRBD2 is a possible D gene (6 bases). Germline values: CDR1 SQVTM, CDR2 ANQGSEA. There are 16 residues in the CDR3. Trimming shortened V by 1 base and J by 0 bases, and 14 bases separated the two germline ends. DNA of the CDR3: TGCAGCGTTGAAGCCCGGACTACTACTAGCACAGATACGCAGTATTTT. Amino acid sequence: CSVEARTTTSTDTQYF.

The chain is built from TRBV5-1 and TRBJ2-5; the match to TRBD2 covers 16 bases. Per germline, CDR1 SGHRS and CDR2 YFSETQ. V trimming: 3 bases; J trimming: 5 bases; junction bases outside the gene matches: 4. The CDR3 is 16 residues long. The CDR3 coding sequence is TGCGCCAGCAGCTCCGGGACTAGCGGGGGGGCGGAGACCCAGTACTTC. This encodes CASSSGTSGGAETQYF.

The genes are TRBV5-1 and TRBJ1-2; 7 positions match TRBD1. V was clipped by 0 bases and J by 4 bases; unmatched bases: 6. Germline V lookup: CDR1 SGHRS, CDR2 YFSETQ. CDR3 length equals 15 residues. In nucleotides, the CDR3 is TGCGCCAGCAGCTTGGAGCCGACAGGGCCCTATGGCTACACCTTC. Translation gives CASSLEPTGPYGYTF.

The chain is built from TRBV10-2 and TRBJ1-5; D is ambiguous. V lost 2 bases and J lost 6, with 11 bases in between. The CDR3 runs to 14 residues. Looked up from germline, CDR1 is WSHSY and CDR2 is SAAADI. CDR3 sequence (DNA): TGCGCCAGCAGTGAGGGACGTTGGGGTCAGCCCCAGCATTTT. Translating gives CASSEGRWGQPQHF.

V usage is TRBV30 and J usage is TRBJ2-7, with TRBD2 matching 10 bases. Germline CDR1 and CDR2: GTSNPN and SVGIG (reference sequence). Trimming removed 4 bases from V and 7 bases from J; junction bases left unmatched: 10. The CDR3 is 14 residues long. CDR3 in DNA: TGTGCCTGGAAAGGGACTAGCGTATGGAGAGAGCAGTACTTC. Protein sequence: CAWKGTSVWREQYF.

Comments on this clone: The sample contains more than one DNA sequence encoding this CDR3. The chain uses TRBV4-1 and TRBJ2-7; D perhaps matches TRBD1 (5 bases). The CDR3 extends over 14 amino acids. Trimming left V 0 bases short and J 0 bases short, with 6 bases between. CDR1 and CDR2 from the germline V gene are MGHRA and YSYEKL. The CDR3 region has the DNA TGCGCCAGCAGCCAAGAGGGGCACTCCTACGAGCAGTACTTC. As protein: CASSQEGHSYEQYF.

In DNA, the CDR3 is TGTGCCAGCAAATTAAGCGGGGGGGAAGAGACCCAGTACTTC. This sequence encodes CASKLSGGEETQYF. The V and J genes are TRBV2 and TRBJ2-5; 10 nucleotides agree with TRBD2. J lost 3 bases, V lost 7 bases, and 5 bases had no gene match. Germline lookup yields CDR1 SNHLY and CDR2 FYNNEI. This CDR3 is built from 14 residues.

This clone was seen more than once but under ten times. This chain uses TRBV5-6 with TRBJ2-5; 8 nucleotides agree with TRBD1. Germline V CDR1 and CDR2: SGHDT, YYEEEE. The J segment lost 0 bases and the V segment lost 4 bases, leaving 5 bases of the junction unmatched. The CDR3 spans 15 residues. The CDR3 loop is CASSGGQAYQETQYF. The CDR3 nucleotides read TGTGCCAGCAGCGGGGGACAGGCCTACCAAGAGACCCAGTACTTC.